One sample yielded the 29 T cell receptor beta chains listed below, sequenced in a study of T cell responses to AZD1222 COVID-19 vaccine. Clones were sequenced by immunoSEQ multiplex PCR, and TCRdb holds only the in-frame ones, with some missing. The sample holds almost 80,000 clones, around 87% seen once. Sequences were derived from peripheral blood, sampled on day 0 of AZD1222 vaccination. All receptors derive from an adult in good health.

The chain has TRBV28 and TRBJ2-7, with D possibly matching TRBD1 (6 bases). Trimming left V 6 bases short and J 4 bases short, with 16 bases between. CDR3 length: 14 residues. Germline loops: CDR1 MDHEN, CDR2 SYDVKM. This chain's CDR3 is CASRLLDRPYEQYF. The CDR3 DNA sequence: TGTGCCAGCAGATTACTGGACAGACCTTACGAGCAGTACTTC.

The chain couples TRBV6-1 to TRBJ2-5; 7 nucleotides line up with TRBD2. Germline values: CDR1 MNHNS, CDR2 SASEGT. V lost 2 bases to trimming and J lost 9 bases; unmatched junction nucleotides: 9. This CDR3 contains 14 residues. The chain's CDR3 is CASSELLAAQAQYF. Here the CDR3 DNA reads TGTGCCAGCAGTGAACTGCTAGCGGCCCAGGCCCAGTACTTC.

This clone occurred a few times. The chain links TRBV6-5 to TRBJ2-7, with D uncertain. Germline V gene sequence: CDR1 MNHEY, CDR2 SVGAGI. V lost 2 bases and J lost 5, with 4 bases in between. This CDR3 region has 11 residues. The CDR3 region is CASSYSNEQYF. As DNA, the CDR3 is TGTGCCAGCAGTTACAGTAACGAGCAGTACTTC.

The chain is built from TRBV21-1 and TRBJ1-3; the listed D gene, TRBD1, was not tested against the DNA. TRBV21-1 constitutes a pseudogene. CDR3 length: 17 residues. The CDR3 bases are TGTGCCAGCAGCAAACGGACAGGGGGGGGCTCTGGAAACACCATATATTTT. Protein product: CASSKRTGGGSGNTIYF.

This clone was detected only once. The V call is TRBV7-6, the J call TRBJ2-7; 10 bases are shared with TRBD2. Germline values: CDR1 SGHVS, CDR2 FNYEAQ. V gave up 2 bases and J gave up 4 bases; unmatched junction bases: 5. The length of the CDR3 is 15 residues. The CDR3 here is CASSLSSGREYEQYF. CDR3 nucleotide sequence: TGTGCCAGCAGCTTATCGAGCGGGAGGGAATACGAGCAGTACTTC.

The rearrangement uses TRBV29-1 and TRBJ2-3; no clear D gene. Per the germline V gene, CDR1 is SQVTM and CDR2 is ANQGSEA. The CDR3 covers 14 residues. Trimming took off 7 bases at V and 2 bases at J, with 16 bases between the two ends. CDR3 in amino acids: CSAAPKLSTDTQYF. DNA for the CDR3: TGCAGCGCAGCTCCTAAGCTCTCCACAGATACGCAGTATTTT.

The V gene is TRBV3-1 (or the pseudogene TRBV3-2), the J gene TRBJ1-6; tentatively, D is TRBD1 (5 bases). The CDR3 sequence is 17 residues long. Germline V lookup: CDR1 LGHDT, CDR2 YNNKEL (reference sequence). Trimming took off 1 base at V and 9 bases at J, with 19 bases between the two ends. The CDR3 nucleotides are TGTGCCAGCAGCCAAGTTTTCCGGGACGGGGGAGGTTCACCCCTCCACTTT. Amino acids: CASSQVFRDGGGSPLHF.

This sequence joins TRBV4-2 and TRBJ2-5, with D perhaps matching TRBD1 (8 bases). The CDR3 length is 13 residues. Trimming took off 2 bases at V and 7 bases at J, with 11 bases between the two ends. Per germline, CDR1 LGHNA and CDR2 YNFKEQ. CDR3 sequence: CASSQYRGGTQYF. CDR3 nucleotides: TGTGCCAGCAGCCAATACAGGGGGGGGACCCAGTACTTC.

The chain couples TRBV27 to TRBJ2-7; D is ambiguous. Germline V gene data show CDR1 as MNHEY and CDR2 as SMNVEV (reference sequence). CDR3 length equals 14 residues. V was trimmed by 3 bases and J by 2 bases, leaving 11 bases between them. Written as DNA, the CDR3 is TGTGCCAGCAGTTTGTCCAGCCCGACCTACGAGCAGTACTTC. It yields the protein CASSLSSPTYEQYF.

This clone showed up just a few times. This chain connects TRBV4-2 to TRBJ1-4; perhaps TRBD1 as D (6 bases). V was trimmed by 0 bases and J by 5 bases, leaving 13 bases between them. This CDR3 is 16 amino acids long. CDR1 is LGHNA and CDR2 is YNFKEQ in the germline V gene. The chain's CDR3 is CASSQELGRGNEKLFF. DNA of the CDR3: TGTGCCAGCAGCCAAGAGCTTGGCAGGGGAAATGAAAAACTGTTTTTT.

The chain has TRBV13 and TRBJ1-6; TRBD1 matches at 8 bases. Unmatched junction bases numbered 18, after V lost 5 bases and J lost 0 bases. The germline gives CDR1 PRHDT, CDR2 FYEKMQ (reference sequence). This CDR3 is 21 amino acids long. DNA of the CDR3: TGTGCCAGCAGCCCTAGAGCCCCGGACAGGGAATTCGTCTCCTATAATTCACCCCTCCACTTT. This gives the protein CASSPRAPDREFVSYNSPLHF.

The DNA of the CDR3 is TGTGCCAGCAGTGCCGTCAGCCCAGAGTTGAGGGAAAAACTGTTTTTT. This translates into CASSAVSPELREKLFF. The gene calls are TRBV6-6 and TRBJ1-4; D is unclear. CDR1 and CDR2 (germline): MNHNY, SVGAGI (reference sequence). The V end was cut by 5 bases, the J end by 8 bases, with 21 bases between. The CDR3 length is 16 residues.

The chain joins TRBV4-1 to TRBJ2-5, with TRBD1 identical over 9 bases. The junction had 8 bases not matched to a gene; V was cut back by 4 bases and J by 2 bases. The CDR3 extends over 16 amino acids. From germline, CDR1 is MGHRA and CDR2 YSYEKL. CDR3 residues: CASSLDRGGVQETQYF. The CDR3 DNA reads TGCGCCAGCAGCCTGGACAGGGGAGGGGTTCAAGAGACCCAGTACTTC.

The V and J genes are TRBV18 and TRBJ2-7; D perhaps matches TRBD2 (6 bases). Germline V gene sequence: CDR1 KGHSH, CDR2 LQKENI. The CDR3 runs 14 residues. Deletions cut 4 bases from V and 5 bases from J, with 15 bases between. For the CDR3, the DNA is TGTGCCAGCTCACTCCAAGCCCGACTAGACGAGCAGTACTTC. It codes for CASSLQARLDEQYF.

Only one count was recorded for this clone. The CDR3 protein is CASSIIGTGDRTEAFF. DNA for the CDR3: TGTGCCAGTAGTATAATCGGGACAGGGGATAGGACTGAAGCTTTCTTT. This rearrangement joins TRBV19 to TRBJ1-1; TRBD1 matches 10 bases. This CDR3 spans 16 amino acids. Germline V lookup: CDR1 LNHDA, CDR2 SQIVND (reference sequence). V gave up 2 bases and J gave up 5 bases; unmatched junction bases: 8.

The chain employs TRBV5-1 and TRBJ1-1, with D perhaps matching TRBD1 (5 bases). CDR3 length equals 14 residues. Trimming removed 0 bases at V and 1 base at J, with 7 bases between. The germline CDR1 and CDR2 sequences are SGHRS and YFSETQ. The chain's CDR3 is CASSLVTENTEAFF. In DNA form, the CDR3 reads TGCGCCAGCAGCTTGGTGACAGAGAACACTGAAGCTTTCTTT.

The V and J genes are TRBV7-9 and TRBJ2-1; D perhaps matches TRBD2 (6 bases). Trimming shortened V by 1 base and J by 2 bases, and 9 bases separated the two germline ends. The length of the CDR3 is 15 residues. From germline, CDR1 is SEHNR and CDR2 FQNEAQ (reference sequence). The DNA of the CDR3 is TGTGCCAGCAGCTTAGAAGCGGGCGCCTACAATGAGCAGTTCTTC. Translating gives CASSLEAGAYNEQFF. Full variable domain (missing parts from reference TRBV7-9 and TRBJ2-1): DTGVSQNPRHKITKRGQNVTFRCDPISEHNRLYWYRQTLGQGPEFLTYFQNEAQLEKSRLLSDRFSAERPKGSFSTLEIQRTEQGDSAMYLCASSLEAGAYNEQFFGPGTRLTVL.

This clone was found a few times. J is TRBJ2-7 and V is TRBV11-3; no clear D gene. Trimming took off 5 bases at V and 9 bases at J, with 17 bases between the two ends. The CDR3 has 13 residues. Germline-derived CDR1 and CDR2 are SGHNT and YENEEA. This CDR3 is CASSPGRPEWQYF. The CDR3 nucleotides are TGTGCCAGCAGCCCCGGACGACCCGAGTGGCAGTACTTC.

This clone occurred a few times. The chain links TRBV11-3 to TRBJ2-3; D is possibly TRBD1 or TRBD2 (5 bases each). CDR1 SGHNT and CDR2 YENEEA come from the germline V gene. Trimming shortened V by 6 bases and J by 2 bases, and 15 bases separated the two germline ends. CDR3 length equals 15 residues. In nucleotides, the CDR3 is TGTGCCAGCAGTCTGGGGGAGATCGCCACAGATACGCAGTATTTT. Its protein product is CASSLGEIATDTQYF.

The V and J genes are TRBV6-5 and TRBJ2-7, with 7 nucleotides matching TRBD1. Germline V gives CDR1 MNHEY, CDR2 SVGAGI. V was pared by 0 bases and J by 6 bases, with 11 bases of the junction left unmatched. This CDR3 region has 16 residues. The CDR3 DNA reads as TGTGCCAGCAGTTACTCGACGGCGACAGGGACCGGCGAGCAGTACTTC. Its translation: CASSYSTATGTGEQYF.

Regarding this clone: Its ends do not fully match the called genes, so a read error is possible. This sequence joins TRBV5-4 and TRBJ1-6, with D perhaps matching TRBD1 (6 bases). The CDR3 is made up of 15 amino acids. Germline V gene data show CDR1 as SGHNT and CDR2 as YYREEE (reference sequence). The CDR3 DNA reads TGTGCCAGCAGTTTGGGGGGGCAGGTCGCTGCACCCCTCCACTTT. This gives the protein CASSLGGQVAAPLHF.

The V gene is TRBV7-6, the J gene TRBJ1-4, with TRBD1 as a possible D gene (5 bases). V lost 5 bases to trimming and J lost 5 bases, with 15 bases between them. Germline V gene lookup returns CDR1 SGHVS and CDR2 FNYEAQ. The CDR3 consists of 15 residues. The CDR3 protein is CASSPGGELNEKLFF. CDR3 DNA sequence: TGTGCCAGCAGCCCCGGGGGGGAACTGAATGAAAAACTGTTTTTT.

This clone was found once. The chain joins TRBV11-3 to TRBJ2-7; a possible D gene is TRBD2 (5 bases). Germline CDR1 is SGHNT and CDR2 is YENEEA. CDR3 length: 13 amino acids. Deletions cut 2 bases from V and 2 bases from J, with 7 bases between. CDR3 nucleotides: TGTGCCAGCAGCTTAAGGGAGACCTACGAGCAGTACTTC. Its protein product is CASSLRETYEQYF.

This chain uses TRBV3-1 (or the pseudogene TRBV3-2) with TRBJ2-3; 13 bases agree with TRBD2. With 5 bases clipped from V and 4 bases from J, the junction kept 12 bases outside the gene matches. Germline V gene data show CDR1 as LGHDT and CDR2 as YNNKEL (reference sequence). The CDR3 runs 18 residues. The CDR3 DNA reads as TGTGCCAGCAGCTCATATACCCGGACTAGCGGGAGATCAGATACGCAGTATTTT. Its protein product is CASSSYTRTSGRSDTQYF.

J is TRBJ2-1 and V is TRBV10-3; D unclear. V lost 10 bases and J lost 0, with 7 bases in between. There are 12 residues in the CDR3. Per the germline V gene, CDR1 is ENHRY and CDR2 is SYGVKD. The CDR3 bases are TGTGCCACCTCGAGCTCCTACAATGAGCAGTTCTTC. Translating it yields CATSSSYNEQFF.

The chain employs TRBV19 and TRBJ1-6, with D possibly TRBD1 on 6 matching bases. CDR1 LNHDA and CDR2 SQIVND come from the germline V gene (reference sequence). This CDR3 region has 15 residues. The V end was cut by 0 bases, the J end by 7 bases, with 10 bases between. The DNA for the CDR3 is TGTGCCAGTAGTATAGACGGGACATCAAATTCACCCCTCCACTTT. It encodes CASSIDGTSNSPLHF.

The gene calls are TRBV27 and TRBJ2-5; the match to TRBD2 covers 8 bases. The J segment lost 5 bases and the V segment lost 6 bases, leaving 14 bases of the junction unmatched. Germline CDR1 and CDR2: MNHEY and SMNVEV (reference sequence). The CDR3 spans 16 residues. CDR3: CASSPTLAGGVETQYF. The CDR3 nucleotides are TGTGCCAGCAGCCCCACGCTAGCGGGTGGGGTGGAGACCCAGTACTTC.

This clone has only a few counts. This chain links TRBV27 with TRBJ2-7, with TRBD2 matching over 9 bases. CDR1 and CDR2 from the germline V gene are MNHEY and SMNVEV (reference sequence). The CDR3 totals 17 residues. Trimming removed 4 bases from V and 0 bases from J; junction bases left unmatched: 10. The CDR3 here is CASSYQLAGDLSYEQYF. CDR3 bases: TGTGCCAGCAGTTACCAACTAGCGGGCGATCTCTCCTACGAGCAGTACTTC.

V and J are TRBV6-5 and TRBJ2-7; 9 positions match TRBD2. V lost 7 bases and J lost 5; bases outside the gene matches: 9. The CDR3 sequence is 14 residues long. In germline, CDR1 is MNHEY, CDR2 SVGAGI. The CDR3, as DNA: TGTGCCAGCAACCGAGCGGGAGGAATTAACGAGCAGTACTTC. This translates into CASNRAGGINEQYF.